In this sample, the clone carrying this TCR beta chain turned up a few times. This specimen belongs to a study of T cells in Graves' hyperthyroidism and ophthalmopathy. Study details: Peripheral blood was secured at the point of initial diagnosis, before any treatment.

Researchers took RNA transcripts and amplified the TCR beta CDR3 regions from them. During a first-round RT-PCR of the TCR CDR3, the HTBI primer set was used. TCRdb fed the multiplex PCR reads into MiXCR, producing one record per CDR3 protein. The sample shows about 350,000 distinct CDR3 sequences, 19% of them seen only once. The study defined stable Graves' hyperthyroidism as no ophthalmopathy progression within 18 months. V lost 4 bases and J lost 5, with 7 bases in between. Germline V gene lookup returns CDR1 SGHRS and CDR2 YFSETQ. CDR3 length: 13 amino acids. The TCR originated in a woman between 18 and 29 years old with Graves' hyperthyroidism. The sequenced material came from blood. This chain links TRBV5-1 with TRBJ2-6, with D uncertain. The CDR3 nucleotides are TGCGCCAGCAGCCGAGACAGGGCCAACGTCCTGACTTTC. Protein: CASSRDRANVLTF.